These 10 T cell receptor beta chains share one sample of origin, sequenced in a study of blood T cell repertoires in COVID-19. Sequencing used immunoSEQ multiplex PCR; TCRdb keeps in-frame clones, though not all of them. The sample yields approximately 31,000 clones, 89% seen once. The sequencing sample was made of peripheral blood. The receptors here all came from a man aged 80 or over with acute or convalescent COVID-19.

The CDR3 bases are TGTGCCAGCAGTGATCTGAGACTAGCGTTACAAGAGACCCAGTACTTC. Its protein is CASSDLRLALQETQYF. The rearrangement links TRBV2 to TRBJ2-5; 8 bases align to TRBD2. Germline V gene data show CDR1 as SNHLY and CDR2 as FYNNEI. The CDR3 length is 16 residues. Trimming took 3 bases from V and 2 from J; bases not matched to a gene: 8.

The V and J genes are TRBV25-1 and TRBJ1-4; the D gene is possibly TRBD1 (6 bases). The CDR3 runs 17 residues. With 4 bases removed from V and 4 bases from J, the gap between germline ends came to 19 bases. Germline assignment: CDR1 MGHDK and CDR2 SYGVNS. In DNA, the CDR3 is TGTGCCAGCAGTGCCGTTGCAGGGGCTTTCGTTAATGAAAAACTGTTTTTT. Its protein product is CASSAVAGAFVNEKLFF.

This sequence joins TRBV5-4 and TRBJ2-1; D may be TRBD2 (6 bases). Between the trimmed V and J ends, which lost 1 base and 7 bases, there was a span of 15 bases. The CDR3 runs 15 residues. Germline lookup yields CDR1 SGHNT and CDR2 YYREEE (reference sequence). CDR3 region: CASSLRIGGRNEQFF. The CDR3, as DNA: TGTGCCAGCAGCTTGAGGATTGGAGGGAGGAATGAGCAGTTCTTC.

The rearrangement links TRBV18 to TRBJ1-2; no clear D. The CDR3 spans 14 residues. Trimming cost V 0 bases and J 0 bases, with 5 bases left between them. Germline V CDR1 and CDR2: KGHSH, LQKENI. The CDR3 sequence: CASSPPRPNYGYTF. The CDR3 DNA reads TGTGCCAGCTCACCACCGAGGCCTAACTATGGCTACACCTTC.

V is TRBV7-9 and J is TRBJ2-1; D not resolved. This CDR3 has 14 amino acids. The germline V gene encodes CDR1 SEHNR and CDR2 FQNEAQ (reference sequence). V was pared by 1 base and J by 5 bases, with 9 bases between. The CDR3 reads CASSLVSGDNEQFF. CDR3 in DNA: TGTGCCAGCAGCTTAGTGTCGGGTGACAATGAGCAGTTCTTC.

This chain links TRBV29-1 with TRBJ2-2, with D possibly TRBD2 on 7 matching bases. The CDR3 sequence is 18 residues long. Trimming took 3 bases from V and 3 from J, leaving 23 bases between them. Germline V gives CDR1 SQVTM, CDR2 ANQGSEA. In nucleotides, the CDR3 is TGCAGCGTTGATCCCTCAGGGGTCGGGGGGATCGACACCGGGGAGCTGTTTTTT. Translated: CSVDPSGVGGIDTGELFF.

In its sample, this clone was seen once. The chain couples TRBV29-1 to TRBJ2-7; D is unclear. CDR3 length equals 9 residues. The germline V and J ends were trimmed by 7 bases and 5 bases, with 6 bases remaining between them. The germline CDR1 and CDR2 sequences are SQVTM and ANQGSEA. As DNA, the CDR3 is TGCAGCGCCCCTGACGAGCAGTACTTC. Protein: CSAPDEQYF.

J is TRBJ1-2 and V is TRBV11-2; the D is unclear. The germline CDR1 and CDR2 sequences are SGHAT and FQNNGV. CDR3 size: 13 residues. Trimming removed 5 bases from V and 4 bases from J, with 11 bases in between. The CDR3 DNA follows: TGTGCCAGCAGCCCCTCCCCGGGCTATGGCTACACCTTC. Its translation: CASSPSPGYGYTF.

This clone was counted between two and nine times. The chain is built from TRBV5-6 and TRBJ2-1, with 7 bases lining up with TRBD2. From germline, CDR1 is SGHDT and CDR2 YYEEEE. V dropped 7 bases and J dropped 8; count of bases not matched to a gene: 12. The CDR3 has 14 amino acids. CDR3 in DNA: TGTGCCAGCTTTAGCGCGGGGGAACACCATGAGCAGTTCTTC. It yields the protein CASFSAGEHHEQFF.

The chain combines TRBV29-1 with TRBJ1-5; 9 nucleotides agree with TRBD1. V lost 4 bases and J lost 4; bases outside the gene matches: 2. This CDR3 has 13 residues. Germline CDR1 reads SQVTM; CDR2 reads ANQGSEA. The CDR3 reads CSVGTGENQPQHF. The CDR3 DNA reads TGCAGCGTTGGGACAGGGGAAAATCAGCCCCAGCATTTT.